This T cell receptor beta chain stems from a study of cytomegalovirus exposure and HLA in healthy donors. General study findings and limits: Only CMV serostatus was available as immune exposure information. Researchers left out some V segments, among them TRBV6-2 and TRBV6-3, as indistinguishable. The number of N-insertions in an Asian-associated ancestry cluster was reportedly below the roughly 660-donor mean in a later analysis.

The germline V gene has CDR1 SQVTM and CDR2 ANQGSEA. With 2 bases clipped from V and 6 bases from J, the junction kept 4 bases outside the gene matches. The CDR3 covers 14 residues. In the case of this clone: Its antigen remains unidentified.

Healthy bone marrow donors made up the donors. Primers included in the PCR were 60 Vbeta and 13 Jbeta primers. Generated by immunoSEQ multiplex PCR, the TCRdb table keeps only in-frame clones and is missing some. Of roughly 200,000 clones in the sample, roughly 70% were seen once. J is TRBJ2-7 and V is TRBV29-1; 13 bases align to TRBD2. The source material was PBMCs. The sequence was collected from a woman younger than 45 in good health and CMV-seronegative. In DNA, the CDR3 is TGCAGCGTTGAAAAAGGGACTAGCGGGATCGAGCAGTACTTC. Its protein is CSVEKGTSGIEQYF.